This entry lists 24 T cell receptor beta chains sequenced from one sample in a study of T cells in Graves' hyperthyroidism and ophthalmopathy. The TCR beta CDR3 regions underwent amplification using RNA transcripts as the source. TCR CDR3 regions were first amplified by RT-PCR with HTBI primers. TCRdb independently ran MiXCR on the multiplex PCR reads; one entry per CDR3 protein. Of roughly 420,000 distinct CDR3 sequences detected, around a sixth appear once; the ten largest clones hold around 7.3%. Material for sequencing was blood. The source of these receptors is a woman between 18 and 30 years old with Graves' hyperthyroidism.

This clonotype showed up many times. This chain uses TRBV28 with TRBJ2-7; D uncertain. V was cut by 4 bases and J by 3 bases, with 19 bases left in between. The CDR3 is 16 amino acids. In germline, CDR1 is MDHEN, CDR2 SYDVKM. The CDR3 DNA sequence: TGTGCCAGCAGTTCACCCGGATCGCCACTCATCTACGAGCAGTACTTC. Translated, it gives CASSSPGSPLIYEQYF.

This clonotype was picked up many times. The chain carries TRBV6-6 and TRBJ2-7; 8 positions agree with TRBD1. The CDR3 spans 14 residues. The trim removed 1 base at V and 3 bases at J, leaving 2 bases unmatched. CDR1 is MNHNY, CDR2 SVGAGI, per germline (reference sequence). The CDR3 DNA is TGTGCCAGCAGTTACTTGACAGGGGTCTACGAGCAGTACTTC. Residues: CASSYLTGVYEQYF.

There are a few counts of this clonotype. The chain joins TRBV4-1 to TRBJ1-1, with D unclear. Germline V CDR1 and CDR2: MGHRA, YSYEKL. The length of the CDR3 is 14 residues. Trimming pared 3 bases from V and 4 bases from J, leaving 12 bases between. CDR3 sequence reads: CASSQVVSATEAFF. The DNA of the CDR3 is TGCGCCAGCAGCCAGGTTGTTTCGGCCACTGAAGCTTTCTTT.

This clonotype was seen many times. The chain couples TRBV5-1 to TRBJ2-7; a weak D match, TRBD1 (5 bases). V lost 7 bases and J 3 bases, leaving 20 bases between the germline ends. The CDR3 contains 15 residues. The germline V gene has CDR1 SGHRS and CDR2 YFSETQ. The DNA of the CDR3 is TGCGCCAGCCAGGCGTACCAGGGTCTTAACTACGAGCAGTACTTC. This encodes CASQAYQGLNYEQYF.

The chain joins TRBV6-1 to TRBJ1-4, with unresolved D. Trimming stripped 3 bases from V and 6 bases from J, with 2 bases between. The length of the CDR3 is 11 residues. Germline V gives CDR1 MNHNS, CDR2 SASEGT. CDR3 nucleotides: TGTGCCAGCAGTGAGGATGAAAAACTGTTTTTT. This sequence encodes CASSEDEKLFF.

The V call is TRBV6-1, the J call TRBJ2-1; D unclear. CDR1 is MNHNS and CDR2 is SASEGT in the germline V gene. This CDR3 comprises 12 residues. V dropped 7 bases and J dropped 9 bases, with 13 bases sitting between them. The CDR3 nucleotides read TGTGCCAGCACCCCCAACGGCGGTGAGCAGTTCTTC. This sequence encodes CASTPNGGEQFF.

DNA of the CDR3: TGTGCCAGCAGTTTAACGGGAGCCCCCCCTAATGAGCAGTTCTTC. It yields the protein CASSLTGAPPNEQFF. The chain carries TRBV28 and TRBJ2-1; D is possibly TRBD2 (6 bases). Trimming took off 2 bases at V and 7 bases at J, with 15 bases between the two ends. Germline V gene sequence: CDR1 MDHEN, CDR2 SYDVKM. CDR3 length equals 15 residues.

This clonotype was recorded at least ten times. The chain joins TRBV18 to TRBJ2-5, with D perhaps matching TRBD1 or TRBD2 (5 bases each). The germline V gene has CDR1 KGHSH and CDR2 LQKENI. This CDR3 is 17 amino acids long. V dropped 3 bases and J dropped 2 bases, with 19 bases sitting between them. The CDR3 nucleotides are TGTGCCAGCTCACCGCGCGCCCAATGGGACGGTCAAGAGACCCAGTACTTC. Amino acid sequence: CASSPRAQWDGQETQYF. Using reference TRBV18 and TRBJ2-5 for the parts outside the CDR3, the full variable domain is NAGVMQNPRHLVRRRGQEARLRCSPMKGHSHVYWYRQLPEEGLKFMVYLQKENIIDESGMPKERFSAEFPKEGPSILRIQQVVRGDSAAYFCASSPRAQWDGQETQYFGPGTRLLVL.

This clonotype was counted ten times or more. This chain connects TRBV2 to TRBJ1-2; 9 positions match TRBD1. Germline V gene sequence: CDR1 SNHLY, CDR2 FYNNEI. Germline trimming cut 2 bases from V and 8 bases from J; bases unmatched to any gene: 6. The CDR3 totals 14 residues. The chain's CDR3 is CASSERRQGDGYTF. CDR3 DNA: TGTGCCAGCAGTGAAAGAAGACAGGGGGACGGCTACACCTTC.

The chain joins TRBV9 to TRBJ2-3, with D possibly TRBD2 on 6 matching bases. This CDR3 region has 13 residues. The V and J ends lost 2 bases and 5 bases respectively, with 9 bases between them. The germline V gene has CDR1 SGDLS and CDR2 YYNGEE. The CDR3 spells CASSVFSGDTQYF. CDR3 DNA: TGTGCCAGCAGCGTCTTTAGCGGAGATACGCAGTATTTT.

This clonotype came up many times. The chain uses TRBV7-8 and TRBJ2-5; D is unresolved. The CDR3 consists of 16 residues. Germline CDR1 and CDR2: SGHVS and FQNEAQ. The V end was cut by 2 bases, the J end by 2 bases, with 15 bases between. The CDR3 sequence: CASSLWLEADQETQYF. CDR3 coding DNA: TGTGCCAGCAGCTTATGGCTCGAGGCGGATCAAGAGACCCAGTACTTC.

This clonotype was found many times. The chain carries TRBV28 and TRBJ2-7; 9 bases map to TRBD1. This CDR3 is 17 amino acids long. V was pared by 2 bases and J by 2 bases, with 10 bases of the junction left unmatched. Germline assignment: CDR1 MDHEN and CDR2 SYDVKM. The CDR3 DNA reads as TGTGCCAGCAGTTTAATAGGCCCACAGGGGGCCGCCTACGAGCAGTACTTC. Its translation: CASSLIGPQGAAYEQYF.

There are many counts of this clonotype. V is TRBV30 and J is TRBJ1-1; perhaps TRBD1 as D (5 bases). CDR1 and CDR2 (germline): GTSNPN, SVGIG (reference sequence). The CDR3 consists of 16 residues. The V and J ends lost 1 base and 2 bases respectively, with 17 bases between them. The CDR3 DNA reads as TGTGCCTGGAGTGAGACGAGTGGAGGGGCCAACACTGAAGCTTTCTTT. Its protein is CAWSETSGGANTEAFF. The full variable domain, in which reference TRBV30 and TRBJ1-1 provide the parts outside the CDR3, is SQTIHQWPATLVQPVGSPLSLECTVEGTSNPNLYWYRQAAGRGLQLLFYSVGIGQISSEVPQNLSASRPQDRQFILSSKKLLLSDSGFYLCAWSETSGGANTEAFFGQGTRLTVV.

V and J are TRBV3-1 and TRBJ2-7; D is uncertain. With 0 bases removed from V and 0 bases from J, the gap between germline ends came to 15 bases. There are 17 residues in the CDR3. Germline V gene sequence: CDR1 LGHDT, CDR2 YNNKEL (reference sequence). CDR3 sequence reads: CASSQEGGWKSSYEQYF. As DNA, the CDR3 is TGTGCCAGCAGCCAAGAAGGTGGGTGGAAGAGCTCCTACGAGCAGTACTTC.

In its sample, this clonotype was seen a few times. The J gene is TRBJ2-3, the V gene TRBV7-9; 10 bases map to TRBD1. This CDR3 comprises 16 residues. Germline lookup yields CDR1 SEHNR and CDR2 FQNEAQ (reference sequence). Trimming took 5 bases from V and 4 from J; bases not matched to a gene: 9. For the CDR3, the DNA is TGTGCCAGCAGCCTATCAGACAGGGGGCTCTCAGATACGCAGTATTTT. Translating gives CASSLSDRGLSDTQYF. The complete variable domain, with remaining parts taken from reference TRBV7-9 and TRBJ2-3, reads DTGVSQNPRHKITKRGQNVTFRCDPISEHNRLYWYRQTLGQGPEFLTYFQNEAQLEKSRLLSDRFSAERPKGSFSTLEIQRTEQGDSAMYLCASSLSDRGLSDTQYFGPGTRLTVL.

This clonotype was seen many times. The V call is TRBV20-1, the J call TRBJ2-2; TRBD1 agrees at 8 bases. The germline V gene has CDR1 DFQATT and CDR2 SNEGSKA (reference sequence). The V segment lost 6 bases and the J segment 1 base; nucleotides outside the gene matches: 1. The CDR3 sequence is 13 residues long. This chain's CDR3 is CSADRGNTGELFF. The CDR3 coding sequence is TGCAGTGCCGACAGGGGGAACACCGGGGAGCTGTTTTTT.

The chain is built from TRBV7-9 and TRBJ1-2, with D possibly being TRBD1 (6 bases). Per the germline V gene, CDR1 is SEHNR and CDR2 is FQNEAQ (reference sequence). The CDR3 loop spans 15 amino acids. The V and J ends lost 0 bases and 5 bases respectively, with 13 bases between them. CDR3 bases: TGTGCCAGCAGCTTAGCGACGGGGGCCCATTATGGCTACACCTTC. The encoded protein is CASSLATGAHYGYTF.

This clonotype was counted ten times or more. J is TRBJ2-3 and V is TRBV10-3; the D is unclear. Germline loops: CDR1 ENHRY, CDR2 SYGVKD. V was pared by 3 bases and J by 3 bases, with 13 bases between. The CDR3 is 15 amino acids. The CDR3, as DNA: TGTGCCATCAGTGAAGTCGAGAGTCGGACAGATACGCAGTATTTT. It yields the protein CAISEVESRTDTQYF.

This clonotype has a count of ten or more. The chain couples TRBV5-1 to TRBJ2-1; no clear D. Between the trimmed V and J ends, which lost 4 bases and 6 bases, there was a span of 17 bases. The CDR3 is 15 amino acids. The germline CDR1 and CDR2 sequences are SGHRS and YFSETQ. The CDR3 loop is CASSLGDRPINEQFF. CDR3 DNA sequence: TGCGCCAGCAGCCTCGGAGATCGGCCGATCAATGAGCAGTTCTTC.

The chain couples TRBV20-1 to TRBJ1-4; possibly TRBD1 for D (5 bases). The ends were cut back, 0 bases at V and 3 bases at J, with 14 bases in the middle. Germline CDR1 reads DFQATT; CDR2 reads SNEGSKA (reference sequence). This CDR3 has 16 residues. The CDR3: CSARDWGGRSNEKLFF. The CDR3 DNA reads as TGCAGTGCTAGAGATTGGGGGGGACGCTCTAATGAAAAACTGTTTTTT.

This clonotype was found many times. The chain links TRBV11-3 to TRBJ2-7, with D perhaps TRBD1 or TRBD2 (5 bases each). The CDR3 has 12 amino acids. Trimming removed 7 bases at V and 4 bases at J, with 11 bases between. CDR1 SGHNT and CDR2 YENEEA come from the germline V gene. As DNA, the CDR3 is TGTGCCAGCAAGGGGCCGGGGTACGAGCAGTACTTC. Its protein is CASKGPGYEQYF.

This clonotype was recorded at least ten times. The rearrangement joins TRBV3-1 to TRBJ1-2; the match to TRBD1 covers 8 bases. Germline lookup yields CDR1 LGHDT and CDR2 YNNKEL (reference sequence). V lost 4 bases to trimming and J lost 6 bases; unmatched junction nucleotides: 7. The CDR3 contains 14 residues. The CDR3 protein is CASSPLGQDHGYTF. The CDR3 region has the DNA TGTGCCAGCAGCCCCCTGGGACAGGACCATGGCTACACCTTC.

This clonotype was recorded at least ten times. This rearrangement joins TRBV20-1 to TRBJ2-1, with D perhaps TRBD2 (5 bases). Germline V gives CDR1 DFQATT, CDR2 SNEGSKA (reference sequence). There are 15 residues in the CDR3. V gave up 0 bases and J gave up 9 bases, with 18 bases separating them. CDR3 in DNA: TGCAGTGCTAGAGATCGGGCAGGCTCGGGAACTGAGCAGTTCTTC. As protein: CSARDRAGSGTEQFF.

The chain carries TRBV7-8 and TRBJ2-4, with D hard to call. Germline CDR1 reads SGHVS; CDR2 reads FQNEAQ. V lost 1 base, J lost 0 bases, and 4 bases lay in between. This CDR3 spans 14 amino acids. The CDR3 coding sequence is TGTGCCAGCAGCTTAGAGTTAGCCAAAAACATTCAGTACTTC. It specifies CASSLELAKNIQYF.